The rows below give T cell receptor beta chains drawn from one sample of a study of blood T cell repertoires in COVID-19. This table comes from immunoSEQ multiplex PCR, and its TCRdb copy is limited to in-frame clones, with some not included. The table lists under 350,000 clones, 70% to 90% of them singletons. The specimen was PBMCs or T cells enriched from blood (not recorded which). The receptors originated from a woman aged 40-49 years with acute COVID-19. CDR3s include the opening cysteine and the closing phenylalanine or tryptophan.

v_gene	j_gene	CDR3aa
TRBV5-1	TRBJ2-1	CASSSSPTSGGPRKYNEQFF
TRBV7-2	TRBJ2-7	CASSPSGQVSYEQYF
TRBV5-3	TRBJ1-2	CARDRGGMPQGYTF
TRBV18	TRBJ2-5	CASSPLPLRGRMETQYF
TRBV4-2	TRBJ1-5	CASSQGAGSSQPQHF
TRBV18	TRBJ2-2	CASSPRGSGELFF
TRBV7-3	TRBJ2-1	CASSRGEINEQFF
TRBV9	TRBJ2-7	CASGAGDRNEQYF
TRBV7-2	TRBJ1-6	CASSLGDRKNSPLHF
TRBV3-1/TRBV3-2	TRBJ1-2	CASSHSDRDYNYGYTF
TRBV4-2	TRBJ2-1	CASSQEGGRGGLNEQFF
TRBV7-2	TRBJ2-7	CASSGSQRGRYEQYF
TRBV10-3	TRBJ1-1	CAISGQGGTEAFF
TRBV19	TRBJ2-1	CASSVQTGYSYNEQFF
TRBV7-9	TRBJ2-7	CASTHATLAYEQYF
TRBV19	TRBJ2-2	CASSLPGQGLFTGELFF
TRBV2	TRBJ2-3	CASSTSDTQYF
TRBV18	TRBJ1-1	CASSPPPRAEAFF
TRBV4-3	TRBJ1-2	CASSQDQPGGNYGYTF
TRBV5-8	TRBJ1-5	CASSLRQTWDQPQHF
TRBV29-1	TRBJ2-2	CSVQGRLAGPTGELFF
TRBV16	TRBJ2-7	CASSRYSGSGEQYF